This TCR beta chain stems from a study of CD8 T cells in Susac syndrome. Study-wide findings and caveats: There were approximately 15 Susac-specific public clones in total CD8+ repertoires and 5 or 6 in CD8+ TEMRA repertoires.

TEMRA cells were FACS-enriched, while CD8+ and CD4+ T cells were negatively isolated. V was pared by 0 bases and J by 9 bases, with 15 bases of the junction left unmatched. This CDR3 has 18 residues. Germline V gives CDR1 MGHRA, CDR2 YSYEKL. cDNA came from about 0.46 to 1 ug RNA primed by random hexamers. TCRdb reprocessed the immunoSEQ multiplex PCR reads via MiXCR and lists one record per CDR3 protein. The table lists tens of thousands of distinct CDR3 sequences, 80% to 95% of them singletons, with less than 0.6% in the top ten. In regard to this clonotype: No antigen is known for it.

The sequenced sample was CD8+ T cells from PBMCs. The chain recombines TRBV4-1 with TRBJ1-4; 8 nucleotides match TRBD1. The clonotype was recovered from a human donor with Susac syndrome. CDR3 DNA sequence: TGCGCCAGCAGCCAAGATCCGGGACAGGTGTATTCCGAAAAAAAACTGTTTTTT. As protein: CASSQDPGQVYSEKKLFF.